This T cell receptor (beta chain) was sequenced during a study of shared clonotypes between healthy human individuals. General study points: Compared with memory subsets, naive subsets generally had larger estimated richness.

The CDR3 runs to 14 residues. V lost 6 bases and J lost 3, with 13 bases in between. CDR1 MDHEN and CDR2 SYDVKM come from the germline V gene. Remarks on this clone: Its antigen is unidentified.

The naive CD8 population came from CD45RO-negative cells selected for CCR7, without terminally differentiated effector memory CD45RA+ cells. The data were produced by immunoSEQ multiplex PCR, yet TCRdb's version contains in-frame clones alone and is incomplete. There are about 2.1 million clones in the sample; about 93% occur only once, and 1.5% to 2% lies in the top ten. This rearrangement joins TRBV28 to TRBJ2-3, with a possible D match to TRBD1 (5 bases). Sequencing was performed on naive CD8+ T cells from PBMCs. This clonotype was sampled from a young man in good health. Some clones in this sample may be carry-over from other donors' samples. Written as DNA, the CDR3 is TGTGCCAGCAGCGATTGGGGCACAACAGATACGCAGTATTTT. As protein: CASSDWGTTDTQYF.